The entry below gives a single TCR beta chain sequence along with its context. This specimen comes from a study of blood T cell repertoires in COVID-19. Study-level background: The United States, Italy and Spain were the sources of the acute and convalescent COVID-19 samples.

V lost 4 bases and J 5 bases, leaving 9 bases between the germline ends. This CDR3 spans 12 amino acids. CDR1 MNHEY and CDR2 SVGAGI come from the germline V gene. Produced via immunoSEQ multiplex PCR; TCRdb's table is partial and in-frame only. This table has almost 200,000 clones, around 85% appearing once. The V call is TRBV6-5, the J call TRBJ2-7; D may be TRBD2 (5 bases). The sequenced sample consisted of peripheral blood. The origin of this receptor is a man aged 55 to 69 with COVID-19, enrolled during active disease. The CDR3 protein is CASSSGRHEQYF. The DNA for the CDR3 is TGTGCCAGCAGTTCGGGAAGGCACGAGCAGTACTTC.